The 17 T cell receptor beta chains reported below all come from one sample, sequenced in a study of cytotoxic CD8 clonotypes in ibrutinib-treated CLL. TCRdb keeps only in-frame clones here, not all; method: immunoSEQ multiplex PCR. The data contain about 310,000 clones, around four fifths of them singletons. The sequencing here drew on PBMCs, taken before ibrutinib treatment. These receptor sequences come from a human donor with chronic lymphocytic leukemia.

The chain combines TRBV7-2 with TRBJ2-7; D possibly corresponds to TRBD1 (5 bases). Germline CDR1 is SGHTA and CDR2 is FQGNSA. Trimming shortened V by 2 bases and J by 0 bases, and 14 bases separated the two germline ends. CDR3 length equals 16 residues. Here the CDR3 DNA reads TGTGCCAGCAGCTTACCCCCGGACATTCACTCCTACGAGCAGTACTTC. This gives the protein CASSLPPDIHSYEQYF.

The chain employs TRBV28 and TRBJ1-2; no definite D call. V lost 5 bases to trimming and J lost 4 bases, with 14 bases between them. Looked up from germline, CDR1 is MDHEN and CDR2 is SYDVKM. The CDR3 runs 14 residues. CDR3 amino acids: CASSPEPAFYGYTF. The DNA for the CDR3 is TGTGCCAGCAGTCCCGAACCGGCCTTCTATGGCTACACCTTC.

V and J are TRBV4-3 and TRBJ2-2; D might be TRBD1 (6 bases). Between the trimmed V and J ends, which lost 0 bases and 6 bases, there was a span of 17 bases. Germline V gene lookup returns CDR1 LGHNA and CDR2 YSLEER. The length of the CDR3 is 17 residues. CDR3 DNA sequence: TGCGCCAGCAGCCAAGATCTGTTGGATGGGGGCGCCGGGGAGCTGTTTTTT. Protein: CASSQDLLDGGAGELFF.

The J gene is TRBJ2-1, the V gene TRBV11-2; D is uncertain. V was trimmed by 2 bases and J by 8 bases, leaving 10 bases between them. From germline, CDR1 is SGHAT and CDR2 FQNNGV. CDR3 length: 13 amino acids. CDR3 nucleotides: TGTGCCAGCAGCTTAACTGGGCCCTATGAGCAGTTCTTC. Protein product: CASSLTGPYEQFF.

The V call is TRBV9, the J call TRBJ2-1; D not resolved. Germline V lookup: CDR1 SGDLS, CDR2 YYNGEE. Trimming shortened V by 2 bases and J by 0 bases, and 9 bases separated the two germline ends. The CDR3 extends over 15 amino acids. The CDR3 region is CASSVLENSYNEQFF. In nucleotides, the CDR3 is TGTGCCAGCAGCGTTCTAGAAAACTCCTACAATGAGCAGTTCTTC.

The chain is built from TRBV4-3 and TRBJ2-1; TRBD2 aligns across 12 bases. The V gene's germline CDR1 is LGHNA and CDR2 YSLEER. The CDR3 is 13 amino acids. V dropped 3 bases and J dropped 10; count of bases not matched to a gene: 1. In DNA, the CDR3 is TGCGCCAGCAGCCACGGGACTAGCGGGGAGCAGTTCTTC. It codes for CASSHGTSGEQFF.

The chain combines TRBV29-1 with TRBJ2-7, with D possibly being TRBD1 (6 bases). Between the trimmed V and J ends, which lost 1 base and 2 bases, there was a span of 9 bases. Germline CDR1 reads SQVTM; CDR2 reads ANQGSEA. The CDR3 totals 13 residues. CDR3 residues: CSVEGDNTYEQYF. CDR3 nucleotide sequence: TGCAGCGTTGAAGGGGACAACACCTACGAGCAGTACTTC.

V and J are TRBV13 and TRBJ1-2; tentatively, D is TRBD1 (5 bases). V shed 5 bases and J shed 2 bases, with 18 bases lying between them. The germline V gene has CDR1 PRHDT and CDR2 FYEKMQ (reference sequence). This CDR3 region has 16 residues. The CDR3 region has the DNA TGTGCCAGCAGCCGCCCCCGGATGGGGGTGAACTATGGCTACACCTTC. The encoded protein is CASSRPRMGVNYGYTF.

CDR3 bases: TGTGCCAGCAGCCCTCCTTCGGGGAGGGTCAGTCCCGGGGAGCTGTTTTTT. Its protein product is CASSPPSGRVSPGELFF. This chain uses TRBV9 with TRBJ2-2; 7 nucleotides agree with TRBD2. There are 17 residues in the CDR3. V lost 4 bases to trimming and J lost 6 bases; unmatched junction nucleotides: 15. Germline loops: CDR1 SGDLS, CDR2 YYNGEE.

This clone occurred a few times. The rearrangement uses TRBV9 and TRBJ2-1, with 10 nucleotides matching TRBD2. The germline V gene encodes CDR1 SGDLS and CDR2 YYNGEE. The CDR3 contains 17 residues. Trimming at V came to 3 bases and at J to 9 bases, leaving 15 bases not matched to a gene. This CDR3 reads CASSGWTSGASLVEQFF. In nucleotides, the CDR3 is TGTGCCAGCAGCGGCTGGACTAGCGGAGCCTCCCTGGTTGAGCAGTTCTTC.

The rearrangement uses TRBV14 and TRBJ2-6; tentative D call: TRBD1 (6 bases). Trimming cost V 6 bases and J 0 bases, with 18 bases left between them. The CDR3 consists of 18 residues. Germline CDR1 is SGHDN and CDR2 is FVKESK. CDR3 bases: TGTGCCAGCAGTCTCCTTACAGGGTATCCCTCTGGGGCCAACGTCCTGACTTTC. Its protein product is CASSLLTGYPSGANVLTF.

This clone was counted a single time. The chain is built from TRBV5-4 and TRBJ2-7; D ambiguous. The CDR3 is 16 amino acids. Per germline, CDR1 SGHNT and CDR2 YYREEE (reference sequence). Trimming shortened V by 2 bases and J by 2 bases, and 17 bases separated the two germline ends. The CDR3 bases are TGTGCCAGCAGCTTTCATGAGCCCCTACTTGCCTACGAGCAGTACTTC. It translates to CASSFHEPLLAYEQYF.

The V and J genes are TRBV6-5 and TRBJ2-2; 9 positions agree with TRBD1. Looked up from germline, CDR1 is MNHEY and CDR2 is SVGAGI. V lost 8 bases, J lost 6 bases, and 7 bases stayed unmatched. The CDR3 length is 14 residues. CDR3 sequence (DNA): TGTGCCAGCTGGACAAGACAGGGGGCCGGGGAGCTGTTTTTT. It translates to CASWTRQGAGELFF.

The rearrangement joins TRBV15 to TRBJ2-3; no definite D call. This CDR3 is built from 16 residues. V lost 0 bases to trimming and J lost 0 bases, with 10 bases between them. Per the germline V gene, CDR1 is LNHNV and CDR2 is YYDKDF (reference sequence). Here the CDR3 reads CATSRDLWRSTDTQYF. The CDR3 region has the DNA TGTGCCACCAGCAGAGATCTTTGGCGAAGCACAGATACGCAGTATTTT. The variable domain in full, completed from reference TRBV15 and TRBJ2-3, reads DAMVIQNPRYQVTQFGKPVTLSCSQTLNHNVMYWYQQKSSQAPKLLFHYYDKDFNNEADTPDNFQSRRPNTSFCFLDIRSPGLGDTAMYLCATSRDLWRSTDTQYFGPGTRLTVL.

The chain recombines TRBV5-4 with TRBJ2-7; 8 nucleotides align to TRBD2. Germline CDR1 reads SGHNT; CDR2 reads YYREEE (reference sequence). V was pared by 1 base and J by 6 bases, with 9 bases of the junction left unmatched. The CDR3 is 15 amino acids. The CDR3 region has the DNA TGTGCCAGCAGCTTGTTTGGCGGGAGGAGGCGCGAGCAGTACTTC. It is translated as CASSLFGGRRREQYF. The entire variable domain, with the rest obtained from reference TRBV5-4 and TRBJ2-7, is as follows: ETGVTQSPTHLIKTRGQQVTLRCSSQSGHNTVSWYQQALGQGPQFIFQYYREEENGRGNFPPRFSGLQFPNYSSELNVNALELDDSALYLCASSLFGGRRREQYFGPGTRLTVT.

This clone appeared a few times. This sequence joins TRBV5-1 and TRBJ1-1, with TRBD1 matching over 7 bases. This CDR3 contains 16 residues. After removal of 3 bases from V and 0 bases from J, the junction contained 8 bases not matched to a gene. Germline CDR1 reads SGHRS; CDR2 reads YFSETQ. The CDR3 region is CASSSIPGTVNTEAFF. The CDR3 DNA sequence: TGCGCCAGCAGCTCAATCCCCGGGACAGTGAACACTGAAGCTTTCTTT.

CDR3 nucleotide sequence: TGCAGCGTTGTAGGGGACGATGGCTACACCTTC. Translation: CSVVGDDGYTF. V and J are TRBV29-1 and TRBJ1-2; tentative D call: TRBD1 (5 bases). CDR1 and CDR2 (germline): SQVTM, ANQGSEA. The CDR3 runs 11 residues. Trimming left V 4 bases short and J 6 bases short, with 9 bases between.